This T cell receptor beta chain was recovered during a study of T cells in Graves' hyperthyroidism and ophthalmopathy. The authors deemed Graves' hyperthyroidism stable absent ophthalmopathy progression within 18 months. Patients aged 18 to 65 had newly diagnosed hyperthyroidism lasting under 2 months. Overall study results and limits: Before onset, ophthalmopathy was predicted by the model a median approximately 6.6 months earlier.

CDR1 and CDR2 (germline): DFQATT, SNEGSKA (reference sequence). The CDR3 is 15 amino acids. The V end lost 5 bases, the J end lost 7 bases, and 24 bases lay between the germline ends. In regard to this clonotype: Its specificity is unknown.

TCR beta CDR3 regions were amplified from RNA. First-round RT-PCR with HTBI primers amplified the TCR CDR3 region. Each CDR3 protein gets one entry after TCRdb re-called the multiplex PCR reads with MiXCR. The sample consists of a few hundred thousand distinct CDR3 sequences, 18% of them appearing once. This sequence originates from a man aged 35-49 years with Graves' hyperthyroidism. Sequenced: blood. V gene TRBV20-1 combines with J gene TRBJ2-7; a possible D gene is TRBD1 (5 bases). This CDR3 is CSALPPVPGQREQYF. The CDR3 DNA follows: TGCAGTGCTCTTCCCCCCGTGCCAGGGCAAAGGGAGCAGTACTTC.